The 8 T cell receptor beta chains listed next were all sequenced from one sample in a study of identifying expanded T cells in peripheral blood. The protocol was immunoSEQ multiplex PCR, while the TCRdb copy is restricted to in-frame clones and leaves out a portion. The sample has about 82,000 clones, roughly 89% seen once. The sequencing input was blood. The origin of the receptors is a person between 18 and 75 years old in good health.

The chain joins TRBV4-1 to TRBJ1-6, with D possibly matching TRBD1 (5 bases). This CDR3 has 13 residues. Germline V gene data show CDR1 as MGHRA and CDR2 as YSYEKL. Deletions cut 0 bases from V and 9 bases from J, with 6 bases between. The CDR3: CASSQERGSPLHF. The CDR3 bases are TGCGCCAGCAGCCAAGAAAGGGGTTCACCCCTCCACTTT.

The chain couples TRBV18 to TRBJ2-1, with D uncertain. The length of the CDR3 is 13 residues. Looked up from germline, CDR1 is KGHSH and CDR2 is LQKENI. With 3 bases removed from V and 5 bases from J, the gap between germline ends came to 8 bases. CDR3 nucleotide sequence: TGTGCCAGCTCACCCCTTGTTCACAATGAGCAGTTCTTC. Protein: CASSPLVHNEQFF.

The chain is built from TRBV5-4 and TRBJ2-7; 9 bases align to TRBD2. CDR3 size: 15 residues. J lost 4 bases, V lost 4 bases, and 9 bases had no gene match. Germline assignment: CDR1 SGHNT and CDR2 YYREEE (reference sequence). In DNA, the CDR3 is TGTGCCAGCAGCACCGGGGCGGCGGGAGGGTACGAGCAGTACTTC. This translates into CASSTGAAGGYEQYF.

This clone has just a few counts. The V gene is TRBV5-1, the J gene TRBJ2-7, with 10 positions matching TRBD1. The CDR3 length is 14 residues. CDR1 SGHRS and CDR2 YFSETQ come from the germline V gene. V shed 0 bases and J 5 bases; nucleotides not matched to a gene: 2. The CDR3 region has the DNA TGCGCCAGCAGCTTGGTGACAGGGGGCGACGAGCAGTACTTC. Translating gives CASSLVTGGDEQYF.

This chain connects TRBV30 to TRBJ1-2, with D possibly TRBD1 on 5 matching bases. Germline loops: CDR1 GTSNPN, CDR2 SVGIG (reference sequence). CDR3 length equals 12 residues. Trimming removed 4 bases from V and 6 bases from J, with 12 bases in between. The CDR3 region is CAWTGGGDGYTF. The CDR3 DNA sequence: TGTGCCTGGACCGGGGGGGGAGATGGCTACACCTTC.

The rearrangement joins TRBV6-4 to TRBJ1-1; D is perhaps TRBD1 (5 bases). Germline CDR1 reads MRHNA; CDR2 reads SNTAGT. Between the trimmed V and J ends, which lost 6 bases and 4 bases, there was a span of 15 bases. The CDR3 runs to 14 residues. The CDR3 coding sequence is TGTGCCAGCAGGCTTACAGGTCAGGTCACTGAAGCTTTCTTT. This codes for CASRLTGQVTEAFF.

The rearrangement joins TRBV9 to TRBJ1-1; D is possibly TRBD1 (6 bases). Germline V lookup: CDR1 SGDLS, CDR2 YYNGEE. There are 17 residues in the CDR3. V was clipped by 4 bases and J by 5 bases, with 24 bases between them. CDR3 sequence (DNA): TGTGCCAGCAGCCCGAGGGGGAGCGGGGCTCGGGAAACTGAAGCTTTCTTT. Amino acids: CASSPRGSGARETEAFF.

The chain links TRBV7-6 to TRBJ2-3, with D possibly TRBD2 on 6 matching bases. The germline CDR1 and CDR2 sequences are SGHVS and FNYEAQ. The CDR3 contains 15 residues. Deletions cut 1 base from V and 2 bases from J, with 10 bases between. Written as DNA, the CDR3 is TGTGCCAGCAGCTTAGACGGGGGAACCACAGATACGCAGTATTTT. Protein: CASSLDGGTTDTQYF.